This TCR beta chain was retrieved from a study of breast tumors, draining lymph nodes, adjacent tissues. Study outcomes and limitations: That most tumor T cells come from lymph nodes remained unproven.

The V gene's germline CDR1 is DFQATT and CDR2 SNEGSKA (reference sequence). The J segment lost 3 bases and the V segment lost 6 bases, leaving 2 bases of the junction unmatched. The CDR3 is 11 amino acids. Via MiXCR, TCRdb re-called the multiplex PCR reads, giving one row per CDR3 protein. The sample includes approximately 15,000 distinct CDR3 sequences, 55% to 75% of them seen just once. By proportion, this clonotype is medium-sized. Its target is unknown. The origin of this receptor is a female donor with breast cancer. Some clones in this sample may be carry-over from other donors' samples. Material: tumor-adjacent breast tissue. The chain carries TRBV20-1 and TRBJ2-7; 7 positions match TRBD1. CDR3 protein: CSAAGGYEQYF. The CDR3 DNA is TGCAGTGCGGCAGGGGGCTACGAGCAGTACTTC.